This T cell receptor (beta chain) was sequenced for a study of blood T cell repertoires in COVID-19. The CDR3 spans 14 residues. Germline V gives CDR1 SQVTM, CDR2 ANQGSEA. V lost 3 bases to trimming and J lost 0 bases, with 9 bases between them. Produced via immunoSEQ multiplex PCR; TCRdb's table is partial and in-frame only. The profile shows approximately 300,000 clones, around four fifths of them singletons. The rearrangement links TRBV29-1 to TRBJ2-1; D call uncertain. Sequencing was done on a sample of peripheral blood. The sequence was collected from a woman in her 50s with active or convalescent COVID-19. In nucleotides, the CDR3 is TGCAGCGTTGAGCCCTCGAGCTCCTACAATGAGCAGTTCTTC. Translated: CSVEPSSSYNEQFF.